This paragraph covers one T cell receptor (beta chain) sequence. No antigen is known for it. This specimen belongs to a study of T-cell reconstitution after alpha-beta-depleted transplantation in children. Study findings and constraints: Several hundred expanded graft clones reportedly supplied alpha-beta T cells about two months after transplant. From newly produced T cells came most of the T-cell counts and diversity one year after transplant. Some patients' high day-60 TCRbeta diversity was traced to surviving recipient T cells and thymic progenitors.

Unique molecular identifiers featured in how the TCRbeta library was prepared. In TCRdb, the PCR reads were re-called with MiXCR into one record per CDR3 protein. This sample has about 58,000 distinct CDR3 sequences; 44% occur once, and the top ten carry nearly 98%. The CDR3 sequence is 12 residues long. V was clipped by 4 bases and J by 10 bases; unmatched bases: 1. The specimen was PBMCs, mostly from graft donor cells, collected 360 days after TCRalphabeta/CD19-depleted stem cell transplant. V usage is TRBV12-3 or TRBV12-4 and J usage is TRBJ2-1; TRBD2 agrees at 10 bases. This sequence was found in a male patient between 5 and 17 years old who had a stem cell transplant for acute lymphoblastic leukemia, so the T cells may come from the graft donor. The chain's CDR3 is CASSSTSGEQFF. CDR3 in DNA: TGTGCCAGCAGTTCGACTAGCGGGGAGCAGTTCTTC.